The 32 T cell receptor beta chains given below trace back to one sample, sequenced in a study of T cell repertoires in cytomegalovirus infection. No antigen is known for these receptors. TCRdb called the reads again in MiXCR, with one record for every CDR3 protein. Of under 150,000 distinct CDR3 sequences in the sample, 20% to 30% were seen once. Material for sequencing was PBMCs, sequenced either directly or after in vitro stimulation (not recorded which). The receptors were gathered from a human donor in good health (CMV status not recorded). Some clones in this sample may be carry-over from other donors' samples.

The chain joins TRBV7-2 to TRBJ1-1; D is possibly TRBD1 (6 bases). V was cut by 5 bases and J by 8 bases, with 12 bases left in between. CDR3 size: 12 residues. The germline CDR1 and CDR2 sequences are SGHTA and FQGNSA. CDR3 DNA: TGTGCCAGCAGCCATAGTACAGGGGAAGCTTTCTTT. Its protein is CASSHSTGEAFF. The complete variable domain, with remaining parts taken from reference TRBV7-2 and TRBJ1-1, reads GAGVSQSPSNKVTEKGKDVELRCDPISGHTALYWYRQSLGQGLEFLIYFQGNSAPDKSGLPSDRFSAERTGGSVSTLTIQRTQQEDSAVYLCASSHSTGEAFFGQGTRLTVV.

The chain has TRBV6-2 or TRBV6-3 and TRBJ2-1; 11 positions match TRBD2. Germline V gene sequence: CDR1 MNHEY, CDR2 SVGEGT. V was clipped by 6 bases and J by 6 bases; unmatched bases: 7. The length of the CDR3 is 15 residues. CDR3 DNA: TGTGCCAGCAGAACCGGGACTAGCGGACCCAATGAGCAGTTCTTC. Protein: CASRTGTSGPNEQFF.

This clonotype has at least ten counts. The chain combines TRBV7-9 with TRBJ2-1, with TRBD2 matching over 7 bases. Germline V gene data show CDR1 as SEHNR and CDR2 as FQNEAQ (reference sequence). Unmatched junction bases numbered 14, after V lost 5 bases and J lost 4 bases. This CDR3 contains 17 residues. CDR3 region: CASSLPMAGGSYNEQFF. Written as DNA, the CDR3 is TGTGCCAGCAGCCTACCGATGGCTGGCGGGAGTTACAATGAGCAGTTCTTC.

This clonotype came up a few times. The chain combines TRBV6-2 or TRBV6-3 with TRBJ1-1, with D possibly being TRBD1 (6 bases). Germline V CDR1 and CDR2: MNHEY, SVGEGT. The CDR3 covers 13 residues. The V end lost 5 bases, the J end lost 6 bases, and 13 bases lay between the germline ends. The CDR3 nucleotides are TGTGCCAGCAGTAATTACAGGGCTGCTGAAGCTTTCTTT. Translated, it gives CASSNYRAAEAFF.

This clonotype was found a few times. The V and J genes are TRBV27 and TRBJ2-3, with D perhaps TRBD2 (6 bases). CDR1 is MNHEY, CDR2 SMNVEV, per germline (reference sequence). V lost 3 bases, J lost 6 bases, and 13 bases lay in between. This CDR3 contains 14 residues. The CDR3 sequence: CASSLEGPGDTQYF. For the CDR3, the DNA is TGTGCCAGCAGTTTGGAGGGGCCTGGGGATACGCAGTATTTT.

This clonotype has more than one count but fewer than ten. This CDR3 reads CASRLETQGPSETQYF. The CDR3 nucleotides read TGTGCCAGCAGACTAGAAACTCAGGGTCCCTCGGAGACCCAGTACTTC. The genes are TRBV6-6 and TRBJ2-5; either TRBD1 or TRBD2 may supply D (5 bases each). CDR3 length: 16 residues. V gave up 6 bases and J gave up 5 bases, with 22 bases separating them. Per germline, CDR1 MNHNY and CDR2 SVGAGI (reference sequence).

V and J are TRBV19 and TRBJ1-5, with D possibly being TRBD1 (6 bases). Germline CDR1 and CDR2: LNHDA and SQIVND (reference sequence). Trimming removed 3 bases from V and 4 bases from J, with 10 bases in between. CDR3 size: 14 residues. The CDR3 region has the DNA TGTGCCAGTAGTATTAGGACAGAAAATCAGCCCCAGCATTTT. This sequence encodes CASSIRTENQPQHF.

In its sample, this clonotype was seen many times. The rearrangement links TRBV7-3 to TRBJ2-7, with D tentatively TRBD2 (7 bases). Germline CDR1 SGHTA, CDR2 FQGTGA. The length of the CDR3 is 15 residues. The V and J ends lost 5 bases and 4 bases respectively, with 18 bases between them. The CDR3 coding sequence is TGTGCCAGCAGCCCGGCGGGCAGGGGAGGGTACGAGCAGTACTTC. It translates to CASSPAGRGGYEQYF.

The chain is built from TRBV28 and TRBJ2-1; 10 positions agree with TRBD1. V lost 2 bases to trimming and J lost 5 bases; unmatched junction nucleotides: 6. The germline CDR1 and CDR2 sequences are MDHEN and SYDVKM. CDR3 length equals 16 residues. CDR3: CASSLGLGTGDNEQFF. The DNA of the CDR3 is TGTGCCAGCAGTTTAGGTCTTGGGACAGGGGACAATGAGCAGTTCTTC.

This clonotype was recorded at least ten times. The CDR3 protein is CASSLRLGDTQYF. For the CDR3, the DNA is TGTGCCAGTAGCCTCCGACTAGGCGATACGCAGTATTTT. The chain employs TRBV19 and TRBJ2-3, with D perhaps TRBD2 (6 bases). Germline CDR1 is LNHDA and CDR2 is SQIVND (reference sequence). The V end was cut by 6 bases, the J end by 6 bases, with 13 bases between. There are 13 residues in the CDR3. Combining the CDR3 with reference TRBV19 and TRBJ2-3 gives the whole variable domain DGGITQSPKYLFRKEGQNVTLSCEQNLNHDAMYWYRQDPGQGLRLIYYSQIVNDFQKGDIAEGYSVSREKKESFPLTVTSAQKNPTAFYLCASSLRLGDTQYFGPGTRLTVL.

The rearrangement uses TRBV27 and TRBJ2-2, with D maybe TRBD2 (5 bases). There are 15 residues in the CDR3. Per germline, CDR1 MNHEY and CDR2 SMNVEV (reference sequence). Trimming took 1 base from V and 3 from J, leaving 9 bases between them. For the CDR3, the DNA is TGTGCCAGCAGTTTATTCGGGATTGACACCGGGGAGCTGTTTTTT. As protein: CASSLFGIDTGELFF.

This clonotype has a handful of counts. The chain has TRBV4-2 and TRBJ2-7; the match to TRBD2 covers 14 bases. Germline V gene data show CDR1 as LGHNA and CDR2 as YNFKEQ. V shed 5 bases, J shed 5 bases, and the junction held 8 bases outside the gene matches. This CDR3 contains 16 residues. For the CDR3, the DNA is TGTGCCAGCAGCAGCGGACTAGCGGGAGGCGTGGACGAGCAGTACTTC. It translates to CASSSGLAGGVDEQYF.

V usage is TRBV11-2 and J usage is TRBJ2-5, with 7 bases matching TRBD2. The trim removed 0 bases at V and 8 bases at J, leaving 6 bases unmatched. CDR1 is SGHAT, CDR2 FQNNGV, per germline. This CDR3 spans 14 amino acids. DNA for the CDR3: TGTGCCAGCAGCTTAGAACCTAGCGGCAATACCCAGTACTTC. Its translation: CASSLEPSGNTQYF.

This clonotype came up a few times. The chain uses TRBV19 and TRBJ2-5; 7 bases agree with TRBD1. Germline CDR1 LNHDA, CDR2 SQIVND (reference sequence). This CDR3 is 14 amino acids long. V gave up 8 bases and J gave up 7 bases; unmatched junction bases: 13. The CDR3 DNA sequence: TGTGCCAGTTCAACAACAGGGGTGAGAGGGACCCAGTACTTC. Protein sequence: CASSTTGVRGTQYF. Using reference TRBV19 and TRBJ2-5 for the parts outside the CDR3, the full variable domain is DGGITQSPKYLFRKEGQNVTLSCEQNLNHDAMYWYRQDPGQGLRLIYYSQIVNDFQKGDIAEGYSVSREKKESFPLTVTSAQKNPTAFYLCASSTTGVRGTQYFGPGTRLLVL.

The J gene is TRBJ1-1, the V gene TRBV10-1; D possibly corresponds to TRBD1 (5 bases). The CDR3 covers 15 residues. V was shortened by 6 bases and J by 4 bases, with 18 bases between the two germline ends. From germline, CDR1 is WNHNN and CDR2 SYGVQD (reference sequence). The CDR3 sequence: CASRDPGPRSTEAFF. The CDR3 DNA follows: TGCGCCAGCAGAGATCCGGGACCCCGTAGCACTGAAGCTTTCTTT.

This clonotype was picked up many times. The V gene is TRBV7-8, the J gene TRBJ2-1; D may be TRBD2 (6 bases). The CDR3 covers 16 residues. V was trimmed by 4 bases and J by 4 bases, leaving 17 bases between them. Per germline, CDR1 SGHVS and CDR2 FQNEAQ. The CDR3 bases are TGTGCCAGCAGCTCGATAGGGGACTCCGTATACAATGAGCAGTTCTTC. Its protein is CASSSIGDSVYNEQFF.

In this sample, this clonotype turned up a few times. The gene calls are TRBV19 and TRBJ1-1; TRBD1 is a possible D gene (5 bases). Germline V gene sequence: CDR1 LNHDA, CDR2 SQIVND (reference sequence). V was cut by 2 bases and J by 0 bases, with 13 bases left in between. The CDR3 loop spans 16 amino acids. In DNA form, the CDR3 reads TGTGCCAGTAGTATAATGGGACGGACCCTGAACACTGAAGCTTTCTTT. Its translation is CASSIMGRTLNTEAFF.

This clonotype was recorded at least ten times. V gene TRBV6-2 or TRBV6-3 combines with J gene TRBJ2-7, with D maybe TRBD2 (5 bases). The CDR3 loop spans 16 amino acids. The germline CDR1 and CDR2 sequences are MNHEY and SVGEGT. Trimming stripped 0 bases from V and 2 bases from J, with 14 bases between. The CDR3 is CASSYSIPLVPYEQYV. CDR3 DNA: TGTGCCAGCAGTTACTCGATCCCACTAGTCCCCTACGAGCAGTACGTC.

This clonotype was seen at least ten times. V usage is TRBV7-2 and J usage is TRBJ1-6; 9 nucleotides match TRBD1. The CDR3 spans 16 residues. Germline-derived CDR1 and CDR2 are SGHTA and FQGNSA. J was trimmed by 7 bases and V by 5 bases; bases with no gene match: 9. CDR3 sequence: CASSTRTGVGNSPLHF. CDR3 nucleotide sequence: TGTGCCAGCAGCACACGGACAGGGGTTGGAAATTCACCCCTCCACTTT.

The chain recombines TRBV12-5 with TRBJ2-3; possibly TRBD1 for D (6 bases). V was trimmed by 4 bases and J by 2 bases, leaving 13 bases between them. The CDR3 has 15 amino acids. Germline values: CDR1 LGHNT, CDR2 FRNRAP. CDR3 in DNA: TGTGCTAGTGGTTCACCGACAGGACTCACAGATACGCAGTATTTT. This codes for CASGSPTGLTDTQYF.

This clonotype was counted a few times. The chain has TRBV6-5 and TRBJ2-6; D call uncertain. The germline V gene has CDR1 MNHEY and CDR2 SVGAGI. V lost 1 base and J lost 1, with 8 bases in between. CDR3 length: 16 amino acids. The CDR3 nucleotides read TGTGCCAGCAGTTACTTCCTCATATCTGGGGCCAACGTCCTGACTTTC. Its protein is CASSYFLISGANVLTF.

CDR3 amino acids: CASSLAGFTDDEQFF. Here the CDR3 DNA reads TGTGCCAGCAGTCTAGCGGGATTTACGGACGATGAGCAGTTCTTC. This chain joins TRBV28 and TRBJ2-1, with 9 bases identical to TRBD2. V lost 5 bases to trimming and J lost 8 bases; unmatched junction nucleotides: 10. The germline V gene encodes CDR1 MDHEN and CDR2 SYDVKM. CDR3 length: 15 amino acids. The complete variable domain, with remaining parts taken from reference TRBV28 and TRBJ2-1, reads DVKVTQSSRYLVKRTGEKVFLECVQDMDHENMFWYRQDPGLGLRLIYFSYDVKMKEKGDIPEGYSVSREKKERFSLILESASTNQTSMYLCASSLAGFTDDEQFFGPGTRLTVL.

The chain joins TRBV9 to TRBJ2-1, with 8 nucleotides matching TRBD2. Germline-derived CDR1 and CDR2 are SGDLS and YYNGEE. Losses at the gene ends were 1 base for V and 8 bases for J; bases not matched to a gene: 5. The CDR3 sequence is 14 residues long. The CDR3 DNA sequence: TGTGCCAGCAGCGTACTGAGCGGGGGAGATGAGCAGTTCTTC. It translates to CASSVLSGGDEQFF.

The V call is TRBV3-1, the J call TRBJ2-7; D is undetermined. Trimming removed 4 bases from V and 3 bases from J, with 7 bases in between. Germline V lookup: CDR1 LGHDT, CDR2 YNNKEL (reference sequence). The CDR3 consists of 12 residues. The CDR3 sequence is CASSPNIYEQYF. In nucleotides, the CDR3 is TGTGCCAGCAGCCCCAACATCTACGAGCAGTACTTC.

This clonotype was observed a handful of times. This chain joins TRBV6-2 or TRBV6-3 and TRBJ2-1; 10 bases are shared with TRBD2. J gave up 8 bases and V 8 bases, and 6 bases lay outside the gene matches. Germline CDR1 reads MNHEY; CDR2 reads SVGEGT. The CDR3 is 13 amino acids. The CDR3 DNA sequence: TGTGCCAGCTTAGCGGGAGGAACCCATGAGCAGTTCTTC. Translating it yields CASLAGGTHEQFF.

The table lists this clonotype with a few counts. V usage is TRBV7-6 and J usage is TRBJ1-2, with 8 nucleotides matching TRBD1. This CDR3 region has 14 residues. In germline, CDR1 is SGHVS, CDR2 FNYEAQ. With 1 base clipped from V and 8 bases from J, the junction kept 6 bases outside the gene matches. The CDR3 DNA follows: TGTGCCAGCAGCTTAGAGGACAGGGTGGAAGGCTACACCTTC. Translated: CASSLEDRVEGYTF.

In this sample, this clonotype turned up a few times. The gene calls are TRBV7-2 and TRBJ2-7; perhaps TRBD1 as D (5 bases). Trimming removed 2 bases from V and 7 bases from J, with 9 bases in between. Germline V gives CDR1 SGHTA, CDR2 FQGNSA. The CDR3 is made up of 12 amino acids. CDR3 region: CASSLPQGEQYV. The DNA of the CDR3 is TGTGCCAGCAGCTTACCCCAGGGAGAGCAGTACGTC.

This clonotype showed up many times. This chain links TRBV7-8 with TRBJ2-3; D could derive from TRBD1 or TRBD2 (6 bases each). This CDR3 region has 18 residues. V was clipped by 3 bases and J by 2 bases, with 21 bases between them. The V gene's germline CDR1 is SGHVS and CDR2 FQNEAQ. CDR3 in amino acids: CASSFYRARGVFTDTQYF. The CDR3 coding sequence is TGTGCCAGCAGCTTTTACAGGGCGAGGGGGGTTTTCACAGATACGCAGTATTTT.

The chain has TRBV6-6 and TRBJ1-4, with 7 positions matching TRBD1. CDR3 size: 15 residues. V trimming: 0 bases; J trimming: 8 bases; junction bases outside the gene matches: 6. Per the germline V gene, CDR1 is MNHNY and CDR2 is SVGAGI (reference sequence). CDR3 region: CASSYSKQGKEKLFF. The CDR3 DNA reads TGTGCCAGCAGTTACTCGAAACAGGGGAAGGAAAAACTGTTTTTT.

This sequence joins TRBV4-3 and TRBJ2-5; D possibly matches TRBD1 or TRBD2 (5 bases each). CDR3 length equals 15 residues. CDR1 and CDR2 (germline): LGHNA, YSLEER. V lost 0 bases, J lost 2 bases, and 10 bases lay in between. The DNA for the CDR3 is TGCGCCAGCAGCCAAGACTGGGACGGACAAGAGACCCAGTACTTC. Encoded protein: CASSQDWDGQETQYF.

A few counts support this clonotype. The rearrangement links TRBV12-3 or TRBV12-4 to TRBJ2-3; D may be TRBD2 (6 bases). V lost 7 bases and J lost 2, with 16 bases in between. The CDR3 runs to 15 residues. CDR3 amino acids: CASIDLAPFTDTQYF. CDR3 DNA: TGTGCCAGCATCGATCTAGCGCCTTTCACAGATACGCAGTATTTT.

CDR3 sequence (DNA): TGTGCCAGCAGTGTCAGGTCCTACGAGCAGTACTTC. It encodes CASSVRSYEQYF. The chain combines TRBV2 with TRBJ2-7, with D hard to call. Germline CDR1 and CDR2: SNHLY and FYNNEI. Trimming took 4 bases from V and 1 from J, leaving 5 bases between them. The CDR3 is made up of 12 amino acids.